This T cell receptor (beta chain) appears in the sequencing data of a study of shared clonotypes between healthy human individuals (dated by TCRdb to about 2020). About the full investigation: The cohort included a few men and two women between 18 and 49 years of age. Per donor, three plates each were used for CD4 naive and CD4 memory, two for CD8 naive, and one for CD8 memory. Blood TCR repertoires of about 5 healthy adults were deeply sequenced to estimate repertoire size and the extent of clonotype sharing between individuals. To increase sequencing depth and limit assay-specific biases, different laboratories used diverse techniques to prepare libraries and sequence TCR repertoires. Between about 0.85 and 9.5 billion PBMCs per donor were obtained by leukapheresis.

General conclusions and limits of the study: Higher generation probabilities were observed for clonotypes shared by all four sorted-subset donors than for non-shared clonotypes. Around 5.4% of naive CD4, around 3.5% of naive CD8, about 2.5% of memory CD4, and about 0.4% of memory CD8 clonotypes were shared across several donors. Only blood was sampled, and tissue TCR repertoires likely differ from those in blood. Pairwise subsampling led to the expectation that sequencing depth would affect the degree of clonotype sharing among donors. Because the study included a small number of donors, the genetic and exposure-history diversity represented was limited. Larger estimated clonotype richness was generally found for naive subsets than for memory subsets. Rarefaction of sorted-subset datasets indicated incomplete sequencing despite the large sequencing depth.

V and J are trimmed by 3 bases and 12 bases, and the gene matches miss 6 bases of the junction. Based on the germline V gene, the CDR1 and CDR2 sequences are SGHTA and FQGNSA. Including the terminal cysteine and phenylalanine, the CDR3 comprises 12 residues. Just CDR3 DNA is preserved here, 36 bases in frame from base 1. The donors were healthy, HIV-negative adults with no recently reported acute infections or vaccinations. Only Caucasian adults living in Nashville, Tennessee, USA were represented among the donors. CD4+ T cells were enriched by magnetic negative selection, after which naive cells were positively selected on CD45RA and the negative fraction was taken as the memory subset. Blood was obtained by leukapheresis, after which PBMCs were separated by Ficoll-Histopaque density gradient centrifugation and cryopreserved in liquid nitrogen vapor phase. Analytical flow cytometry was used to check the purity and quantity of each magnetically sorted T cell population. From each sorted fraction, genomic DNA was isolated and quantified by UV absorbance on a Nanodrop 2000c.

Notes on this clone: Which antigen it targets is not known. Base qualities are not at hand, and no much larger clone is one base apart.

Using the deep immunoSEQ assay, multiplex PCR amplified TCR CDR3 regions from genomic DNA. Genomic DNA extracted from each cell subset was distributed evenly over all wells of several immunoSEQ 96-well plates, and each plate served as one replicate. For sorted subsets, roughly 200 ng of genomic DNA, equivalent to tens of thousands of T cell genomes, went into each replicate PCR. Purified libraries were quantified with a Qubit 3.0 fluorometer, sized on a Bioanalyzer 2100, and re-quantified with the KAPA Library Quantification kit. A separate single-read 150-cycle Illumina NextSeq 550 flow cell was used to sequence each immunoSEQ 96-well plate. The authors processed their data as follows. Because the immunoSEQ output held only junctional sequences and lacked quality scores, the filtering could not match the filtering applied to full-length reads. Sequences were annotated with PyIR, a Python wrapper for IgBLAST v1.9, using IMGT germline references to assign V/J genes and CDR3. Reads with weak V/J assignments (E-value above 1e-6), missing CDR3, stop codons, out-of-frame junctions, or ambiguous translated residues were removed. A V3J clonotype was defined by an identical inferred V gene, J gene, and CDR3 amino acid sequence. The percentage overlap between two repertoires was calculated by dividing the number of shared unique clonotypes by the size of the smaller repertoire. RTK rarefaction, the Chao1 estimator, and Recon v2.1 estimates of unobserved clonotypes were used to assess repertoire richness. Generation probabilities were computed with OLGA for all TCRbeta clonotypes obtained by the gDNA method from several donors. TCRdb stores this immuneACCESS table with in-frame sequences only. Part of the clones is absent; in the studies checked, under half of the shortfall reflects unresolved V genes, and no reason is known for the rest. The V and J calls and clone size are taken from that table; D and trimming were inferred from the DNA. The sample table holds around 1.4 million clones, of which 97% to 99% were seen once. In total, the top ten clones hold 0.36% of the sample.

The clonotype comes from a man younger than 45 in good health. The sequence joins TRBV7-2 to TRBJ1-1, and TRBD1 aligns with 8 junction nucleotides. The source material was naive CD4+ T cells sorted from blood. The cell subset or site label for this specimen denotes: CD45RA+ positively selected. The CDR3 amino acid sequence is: CASSFRQGLTFF. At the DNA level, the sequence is TGTGCCAGCAGCTTCCGACAGGGGTTGACTTTCTTT.